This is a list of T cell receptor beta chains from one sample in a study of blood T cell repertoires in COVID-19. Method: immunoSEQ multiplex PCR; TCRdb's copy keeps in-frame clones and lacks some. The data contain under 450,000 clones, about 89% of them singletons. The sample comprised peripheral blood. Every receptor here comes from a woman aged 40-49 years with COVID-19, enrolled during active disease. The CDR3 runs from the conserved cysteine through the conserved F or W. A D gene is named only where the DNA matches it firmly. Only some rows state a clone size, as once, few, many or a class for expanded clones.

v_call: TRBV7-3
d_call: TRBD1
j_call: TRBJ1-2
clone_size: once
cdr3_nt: TGTGCCAGCAGCTTAACGAGGGACAGTCTTGGAGGCTACACCTTC
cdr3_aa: CASSLTRDSLGGYTF

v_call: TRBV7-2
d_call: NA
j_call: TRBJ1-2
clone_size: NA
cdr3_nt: TGTGCCAGCAGCTTAGTCGGTAGAAACCCCTATGGCTACACCTTC
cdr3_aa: CASSLVGRNPYGYTF

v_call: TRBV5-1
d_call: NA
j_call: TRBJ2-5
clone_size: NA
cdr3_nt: TGCGCCAGCAGCTTGGCCCGAGGAAACCAAGAGACCCAGTACTTC
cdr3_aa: CASSLARGNQETQYF

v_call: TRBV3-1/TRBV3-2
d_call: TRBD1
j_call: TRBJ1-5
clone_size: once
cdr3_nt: TGTGCCAGCAGCCAAGTTCCCGGACAGGGCAATCAGCCCCAGCATTTT
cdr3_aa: CASSQVPGQGNQPQHF

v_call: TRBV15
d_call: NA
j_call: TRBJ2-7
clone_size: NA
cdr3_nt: NA
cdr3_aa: CATSREVGTGNRVYF

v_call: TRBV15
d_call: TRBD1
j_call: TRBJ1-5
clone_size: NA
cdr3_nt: TGTGCCACCCAGCCCGCCGGGACAGGACCCCAGCCCCAGCATTTT
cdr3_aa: CATQPAGTGPQPQHF

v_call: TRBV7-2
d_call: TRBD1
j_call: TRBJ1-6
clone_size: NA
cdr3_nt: TGTGCCAGCAGCTTAGCGCGGCAGGGGGGTTCACCCCTCCACTTT
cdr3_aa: CASSLARQGGSPLHF

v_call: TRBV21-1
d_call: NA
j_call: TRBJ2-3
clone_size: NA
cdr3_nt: TGTGCCAGCAGCAAAAAAAGGCGATACGGGAGGCTATCATGGCTAGATACGCAGTATTTT
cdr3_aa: CASSKKRRYGRLSWLDTQYF

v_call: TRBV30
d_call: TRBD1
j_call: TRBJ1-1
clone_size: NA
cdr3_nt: TGTGCCTGGAGTTCGGACAGGGGGAACACTGAAGCTTTCTTT
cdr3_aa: CAWSSDRGNTEAFF

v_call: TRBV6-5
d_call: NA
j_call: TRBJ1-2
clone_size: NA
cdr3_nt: TGTACCAGCAGCCACCGGGTCAGCTACTATGGCTACACCTTC
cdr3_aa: CTSSHRVSYYGYTF

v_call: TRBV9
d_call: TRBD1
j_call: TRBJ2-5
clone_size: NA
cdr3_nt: TGTGCCAGCAGCGTCCGGACAGGGGTTCAGGAGACCCAGTACTTC
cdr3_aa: CASSVRTGVQETQYF

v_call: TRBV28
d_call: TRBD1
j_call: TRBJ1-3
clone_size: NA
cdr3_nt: TGTGCCAGTAGCAGGGGGCAGGACACCATATATTTT
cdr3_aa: CASSRGQDTIYF

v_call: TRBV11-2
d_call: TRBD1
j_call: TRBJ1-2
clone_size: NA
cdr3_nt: TGTGCCAGCAGCCAGGACAGGGGTACTAACTATGGCTACACCTTC
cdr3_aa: CASSQDRGTNYGYTF

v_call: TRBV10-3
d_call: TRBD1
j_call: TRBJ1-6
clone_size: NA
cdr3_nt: TGTGCCATCAGTGAGGGCAGGGGGCCCTCTCCCCTCCACTTT
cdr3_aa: CAISEGRGPSPLHF

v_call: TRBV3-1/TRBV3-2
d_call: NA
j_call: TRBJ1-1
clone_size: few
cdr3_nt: TGTGCCAGCAGCGTATTGCGGGACTACCGAAACACTGAAGCTTTCTTT
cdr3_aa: CASSVLRDYRNTEAFF

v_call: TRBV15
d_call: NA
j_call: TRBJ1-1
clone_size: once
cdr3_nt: TGTGCCACCAGCAGAGATAAACCGGGTCCGAACCGAGCTTTCTTT
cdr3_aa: CATSRDKPGPNRAFF

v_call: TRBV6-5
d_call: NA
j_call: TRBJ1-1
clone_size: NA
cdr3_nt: TGTGCCAGCTTTGTCAGGGGAGCGCGGACTGAAGCTTTCTTT
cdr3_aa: CASFVRGARTEAFF

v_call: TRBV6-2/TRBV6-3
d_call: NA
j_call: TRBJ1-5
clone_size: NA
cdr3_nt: TGTGCCAGCAGTTTAAAGGAGAATCAGCCCCAGCATTTT
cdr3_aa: CASSLKENQPQHF

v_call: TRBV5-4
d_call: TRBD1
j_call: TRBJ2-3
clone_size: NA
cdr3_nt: TGTGCCAGCAGCCCCTCAAAAAGGCAGGGGGCTGTGGCAGATACGCAGTATTTT
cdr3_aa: CASSPSKRQGAVADTQYF

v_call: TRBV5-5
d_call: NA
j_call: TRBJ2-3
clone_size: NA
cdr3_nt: TGTGCCTCCGGACAGTCCACAGATACGCAGTATTTT
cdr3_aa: CASGQSTDTQYF

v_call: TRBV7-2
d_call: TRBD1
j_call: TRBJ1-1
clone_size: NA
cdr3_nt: TGTGCCAGCAGCTTTACCGGGACAGGGCCTAACACTGAAGCTTTCTTT
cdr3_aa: CASSFTGTGPNTEAFF

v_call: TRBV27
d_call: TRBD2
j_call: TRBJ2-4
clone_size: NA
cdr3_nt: TGTGCCAGCAGTTCGCTGGGAGCGGGGGTCAAAAACATTCAGTACTTC
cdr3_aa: CASSSLGAGVKNIQYF

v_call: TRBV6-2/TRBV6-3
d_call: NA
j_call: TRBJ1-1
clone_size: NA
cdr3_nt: TGTGCCAGCAGTCACAGGCAGGGTTGGGACACTGAAGCTTTCTTT
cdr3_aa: CASSHRQGWDTEAFF

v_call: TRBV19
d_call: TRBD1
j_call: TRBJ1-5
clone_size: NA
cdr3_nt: TGTGCCAGTAGTCCGGGACAGGGGGGACATCAGCCCCAGCATTTT
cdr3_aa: CASSPGQGGHQPQHF

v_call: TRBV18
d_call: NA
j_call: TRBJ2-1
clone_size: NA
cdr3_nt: TGTGCCAGCTCACCAATGACTATTACCTACAATGAGCAGTTCTTC
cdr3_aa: CASSPMTITYNEQFF

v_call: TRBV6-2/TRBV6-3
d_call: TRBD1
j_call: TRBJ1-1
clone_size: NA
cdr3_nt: TGTGCCAGCAGTTACTCAGGGACAGTACCTGAAGCTTTCTTT
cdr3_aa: CASSYSGTVPEAFF

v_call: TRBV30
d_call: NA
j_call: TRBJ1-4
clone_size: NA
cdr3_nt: TGTGCCTGGAGTGTAGGTCGATTACAGGGCTTGGATGAAAAACTGTTTTTT
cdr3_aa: CAWSVGRLQGLDEKLFF

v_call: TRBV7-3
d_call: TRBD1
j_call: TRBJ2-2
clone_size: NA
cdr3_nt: TGTGCCAGCAGCCGTTTAGACGGACAGGGGACCGGGGAGCTGTTTTTT
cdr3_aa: CASSRLDGQGTGELFF

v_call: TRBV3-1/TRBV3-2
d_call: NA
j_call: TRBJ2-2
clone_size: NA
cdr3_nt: TGTGCCAGCAGCCCTCAGTACACCGGGGAGCTGTTTTTT
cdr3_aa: CASSPQYTGELFF

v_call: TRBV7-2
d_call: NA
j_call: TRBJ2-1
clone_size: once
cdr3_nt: TGTGCCAGCAGCTTATACGGTTACAATGAGCAGTTCTTC
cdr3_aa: CASSLYGYNEQFF

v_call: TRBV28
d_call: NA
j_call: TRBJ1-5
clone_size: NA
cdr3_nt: TGTGCCAGCAGTTTATCGACAGCGACCCAGCATTTT
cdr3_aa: CASSLSTATQHF

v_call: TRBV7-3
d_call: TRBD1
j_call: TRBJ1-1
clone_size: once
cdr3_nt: TGTGCCAGCAGCTTAGTTGGGCAGGGGGAAACTGAAGCTTTCTTT
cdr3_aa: CASSLVGQGETEAFF

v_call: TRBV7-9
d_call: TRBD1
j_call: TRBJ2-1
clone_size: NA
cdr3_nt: TGTGCCAGCAGCATCGACAGGGGGATGTACAATGAGCAGTTCTTC
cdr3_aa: CASSIDRGMYNEQFF

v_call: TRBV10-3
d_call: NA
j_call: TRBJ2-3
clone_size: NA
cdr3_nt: TGTGCCATCTATAATAGCACAGATACGCAGTATTTT
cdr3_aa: CAIYNSTDTQYF

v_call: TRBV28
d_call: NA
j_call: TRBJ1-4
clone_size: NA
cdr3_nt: TGTGCCAGCAGTCCGGGAATTGGGTTTCTTTTT
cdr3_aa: CASSPGIGFLF

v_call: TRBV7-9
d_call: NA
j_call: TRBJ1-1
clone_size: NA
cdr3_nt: TGTGCCAGCAGACCATCAGGGGCGCGCCGGAATACTGAAGCTTTCTTT
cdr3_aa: CASRPSGARRNTEAFF

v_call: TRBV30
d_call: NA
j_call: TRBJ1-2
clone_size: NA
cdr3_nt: TGTGCCTGGAGTGGGGGCGATGGCTACACCTTC
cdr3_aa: CAWSGGDGYTF

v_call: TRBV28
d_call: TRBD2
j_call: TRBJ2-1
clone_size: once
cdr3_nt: TGTGCCAGCACCACCGTTCTAGCGGGAGACTACAATGAGCAGTTCTTC
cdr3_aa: CASTTVLAGDYNEQFF

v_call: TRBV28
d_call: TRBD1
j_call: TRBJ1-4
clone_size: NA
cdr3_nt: TGTGCCAGCAGCCTTCGACAGGGCAAACTGTTTTTT
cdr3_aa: CASSLRQGKLFF

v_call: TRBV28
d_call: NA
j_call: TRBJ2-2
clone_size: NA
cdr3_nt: TGTGCCAGCAGTTGGACACCGAACACCGGGGAGCTGTTTTTT
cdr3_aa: CASSWTPNTGELFF

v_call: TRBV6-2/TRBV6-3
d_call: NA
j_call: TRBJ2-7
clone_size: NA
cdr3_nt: TGTGCCAGCAGTTACTCATACAGGGCGGACTACGAGCAGTACTTC
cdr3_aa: CASSYSYRADYEQYF

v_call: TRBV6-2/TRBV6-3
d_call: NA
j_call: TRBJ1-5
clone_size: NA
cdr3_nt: TGTGCCAGCAGTACACTAAACCGGATTGATCAGCCCCAGCATTTT
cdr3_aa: CASSTLNRIDQPQHF

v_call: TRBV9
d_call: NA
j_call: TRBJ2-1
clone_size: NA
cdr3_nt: TGTGCCAGCAGCGTAGTCGGGAGTCCCAATGAGCAGTTCTTC
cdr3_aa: CASSVVGSPNEQFF

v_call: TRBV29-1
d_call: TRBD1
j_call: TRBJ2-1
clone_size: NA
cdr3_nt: TGCAGCGTTGAACCAGGGGGCAATTTCTTC
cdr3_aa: CSVEPGGNFF

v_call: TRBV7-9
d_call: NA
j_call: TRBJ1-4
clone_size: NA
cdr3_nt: TGTGCCAGCAGCTTAATGGAGGTGGAAAAACTGTTTTTT
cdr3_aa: CASSLMEVEKLFF

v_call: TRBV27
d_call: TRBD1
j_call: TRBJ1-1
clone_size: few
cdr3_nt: TGTGCCAGCAGTCCCGGGACAGGGGTTGGGTTCACTGAAGCTTTCTTT
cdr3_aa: CASSPGTGVGFTEAFF

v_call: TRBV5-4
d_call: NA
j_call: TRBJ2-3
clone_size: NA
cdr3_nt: TGTGCCAGCAGCTACCCAGGGACTGGCTCAGATACGCAGTATTTT
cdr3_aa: CASSYPGTGSDTQYF

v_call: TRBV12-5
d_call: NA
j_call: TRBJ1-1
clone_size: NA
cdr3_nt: TGTGCTAGTGGTTCCTACAGGTCTCTAGCTTTCTTT
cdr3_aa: CASGSYRSLAFF

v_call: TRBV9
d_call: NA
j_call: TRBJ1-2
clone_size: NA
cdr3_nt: TGTGCCAGCAGGGGAGTAGATGGCTACACCTTC
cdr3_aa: CASRGVDGYTF

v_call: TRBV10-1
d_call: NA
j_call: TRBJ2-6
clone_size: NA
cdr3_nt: TGCGCCAGCAGTGAGAGAGCAACCTCTGGGGCCAACGTCCTGACTTTC
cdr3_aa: CASSERATSGANVLTF

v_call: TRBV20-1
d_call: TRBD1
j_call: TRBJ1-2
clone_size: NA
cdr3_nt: TGCAGTGCCAGGACAGGGTTGGGCTACACCTTC
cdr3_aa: CSARTGLGYTF

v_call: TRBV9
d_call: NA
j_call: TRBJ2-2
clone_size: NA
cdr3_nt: TGTGCCAGCAGCGTAACCCCCCGGGGCACCGGGGAGCTGTTTTTT
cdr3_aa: CASSVTPRGTGELFF

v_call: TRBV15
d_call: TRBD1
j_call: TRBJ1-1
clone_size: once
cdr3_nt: TGTGCCACCAGCAGAGATTGGACAGGGAACACTGAAGCTTTCTTT
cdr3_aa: CATSRDWTGNTEAFF

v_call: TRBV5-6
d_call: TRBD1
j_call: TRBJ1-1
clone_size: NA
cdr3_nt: TGTGCCTCCGGGAGACAGGGAAGGGAACAGGCTGAAGCTTTCTTT
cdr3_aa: CASGRQGREQAEAFF

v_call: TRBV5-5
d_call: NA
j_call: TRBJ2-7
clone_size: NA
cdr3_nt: TGTGCCAGCAGCTTGGGCCAGGCTTCCTACGAGCAGTACTTC
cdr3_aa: CASSLGQASYEQYF

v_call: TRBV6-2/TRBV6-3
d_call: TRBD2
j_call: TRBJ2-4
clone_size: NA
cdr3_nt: TGTGCCAGCAGTTACTCACCCGGGACTAGCGGGAGGGGCAAAAACATTCAGTACTTC
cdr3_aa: CASSYSPGTSGRGKNIQYF

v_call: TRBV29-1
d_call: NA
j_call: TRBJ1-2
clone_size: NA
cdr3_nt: TGCAGCGTTGAAGTTCCAAAAGGGGTGGACTATGGCTACACCTTC
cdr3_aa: CSVEVPKGVDYGYTF

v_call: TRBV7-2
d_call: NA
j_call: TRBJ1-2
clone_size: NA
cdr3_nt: TGTGCCAGCAGCTTAAACCAGGGCCAGTACTATGGCTACACCTTC
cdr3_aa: CASSLNQGQYYGYTF

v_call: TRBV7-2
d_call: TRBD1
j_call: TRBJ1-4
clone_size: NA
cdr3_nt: TGTGCCAGCAGCTTAGACAGGGGAAAGAATGAAAAACTGTTTTTT
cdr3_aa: CASSLDRGKNEKLFF

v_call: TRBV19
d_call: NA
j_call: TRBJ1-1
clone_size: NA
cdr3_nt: TGTGCCAGTAGTAGGCTGAACACTGAAGCTTTCTTT
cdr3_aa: CASSRLNTEAFF